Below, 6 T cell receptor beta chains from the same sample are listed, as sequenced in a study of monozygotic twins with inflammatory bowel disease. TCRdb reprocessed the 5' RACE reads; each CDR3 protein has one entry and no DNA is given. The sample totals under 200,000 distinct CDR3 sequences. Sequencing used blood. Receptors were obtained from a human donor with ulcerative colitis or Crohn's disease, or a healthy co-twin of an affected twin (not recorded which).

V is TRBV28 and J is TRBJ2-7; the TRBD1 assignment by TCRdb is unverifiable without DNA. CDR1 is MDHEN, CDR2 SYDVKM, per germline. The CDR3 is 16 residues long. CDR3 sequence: CASSLWSGQGPYEQYF.

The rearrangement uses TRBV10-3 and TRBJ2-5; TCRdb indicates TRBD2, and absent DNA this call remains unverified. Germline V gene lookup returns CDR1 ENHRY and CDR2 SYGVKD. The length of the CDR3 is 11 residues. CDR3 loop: CATRGQETQYF.

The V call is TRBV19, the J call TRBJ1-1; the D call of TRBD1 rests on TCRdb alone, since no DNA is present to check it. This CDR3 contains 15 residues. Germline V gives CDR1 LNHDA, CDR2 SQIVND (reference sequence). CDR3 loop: CASSIVSWPGVEAFF.

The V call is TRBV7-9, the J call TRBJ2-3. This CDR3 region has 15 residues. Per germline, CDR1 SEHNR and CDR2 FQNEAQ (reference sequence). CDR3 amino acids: CASSLVASRTDTQYF.

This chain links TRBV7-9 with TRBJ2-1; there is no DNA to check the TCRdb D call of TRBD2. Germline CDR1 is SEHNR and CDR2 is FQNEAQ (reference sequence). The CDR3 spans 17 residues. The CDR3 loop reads CASSPRLAGGSYNEQFF. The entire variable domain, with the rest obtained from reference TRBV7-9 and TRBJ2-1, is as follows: DTGVSQNPRHKITKRGQNVTFRCDPISEHNRLYWYRQTLGQGPEFLTYFQNEAQLEKSRLLSDRFSAERPKGSFSTLEIQRTEQGDSAMYLCASSPRLAGGSYNEQFFGPGTRLTVL.

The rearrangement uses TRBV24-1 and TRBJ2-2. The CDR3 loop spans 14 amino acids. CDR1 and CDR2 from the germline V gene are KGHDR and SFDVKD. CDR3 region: CATSAWQNTGELFF.